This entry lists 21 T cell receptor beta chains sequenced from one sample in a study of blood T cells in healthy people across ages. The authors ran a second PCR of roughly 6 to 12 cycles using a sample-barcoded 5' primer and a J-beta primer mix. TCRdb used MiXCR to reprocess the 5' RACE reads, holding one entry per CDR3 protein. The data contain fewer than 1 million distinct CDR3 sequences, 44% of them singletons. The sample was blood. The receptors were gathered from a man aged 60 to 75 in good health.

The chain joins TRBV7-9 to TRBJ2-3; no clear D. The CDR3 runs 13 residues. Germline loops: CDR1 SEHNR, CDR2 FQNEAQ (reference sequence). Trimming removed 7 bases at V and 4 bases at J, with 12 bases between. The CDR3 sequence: CASTPGRPDTQYF. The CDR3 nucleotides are TGTGCCAGCACCCCTGGGCGTCCAGATACGCAGTATTTT. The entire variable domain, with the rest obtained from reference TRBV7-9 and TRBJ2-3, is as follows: DTGVSQNPRHKITKRGQNVTFRCDPISEHNRLYWYRQTLGQGPEFLTYFQNEAQLEKSRLLSDRFSAERPKGSFSTLEIQRTEQGDSAMYLCASTPGRPDTQYFGPGTRLTVL.

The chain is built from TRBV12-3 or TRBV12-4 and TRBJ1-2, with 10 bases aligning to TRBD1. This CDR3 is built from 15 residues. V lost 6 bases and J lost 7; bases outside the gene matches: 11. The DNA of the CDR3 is TGTGCCAGCAGCTCAACTCCGGGACAGGGGACTGGCTACACCTTC. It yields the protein CASSSTPGQGTGYTF.

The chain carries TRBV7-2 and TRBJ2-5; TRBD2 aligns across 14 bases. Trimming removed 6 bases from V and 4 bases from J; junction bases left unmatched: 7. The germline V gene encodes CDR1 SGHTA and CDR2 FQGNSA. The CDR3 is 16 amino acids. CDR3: CASSLTSGGAGETQYF. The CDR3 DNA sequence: TGTGCCAGCAGTTTGACTAGCGGGGGGGCCGGAGAGACCCAGTACTTC.

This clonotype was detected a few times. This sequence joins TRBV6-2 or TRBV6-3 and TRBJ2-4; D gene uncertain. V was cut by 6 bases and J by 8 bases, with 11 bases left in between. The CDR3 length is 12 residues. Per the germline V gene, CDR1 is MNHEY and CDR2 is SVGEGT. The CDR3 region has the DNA TGTGCCAGCAGCCCAACGTCGGACATTCAGTACTTC. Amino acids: CASSPTSDIQYF.

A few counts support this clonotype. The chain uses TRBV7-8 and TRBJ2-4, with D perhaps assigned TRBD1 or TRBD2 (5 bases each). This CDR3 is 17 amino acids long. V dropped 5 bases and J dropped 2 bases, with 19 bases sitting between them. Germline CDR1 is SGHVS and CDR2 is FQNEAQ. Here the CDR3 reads CASSPRRDPMPKNIQYF. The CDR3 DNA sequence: TGTGCCAGCAGCCCCCGACGGGACCCTATGCCCAAAAACATTCAGTACTTC.

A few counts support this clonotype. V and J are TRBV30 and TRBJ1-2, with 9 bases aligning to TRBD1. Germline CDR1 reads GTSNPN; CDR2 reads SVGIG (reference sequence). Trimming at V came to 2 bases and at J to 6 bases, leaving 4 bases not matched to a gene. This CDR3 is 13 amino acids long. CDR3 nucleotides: TGTGCCTGGAGTCCCGGGACAGGGAATGGCTACACCTTC. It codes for CAWSPGTGNGYTF.

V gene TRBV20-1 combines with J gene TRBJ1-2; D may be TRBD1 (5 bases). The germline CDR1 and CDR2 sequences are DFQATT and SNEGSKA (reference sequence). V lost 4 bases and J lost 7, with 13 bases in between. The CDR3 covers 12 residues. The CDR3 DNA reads TGCAGTGCTAATAGGGGAGAGGTTGGCTACACCTTC. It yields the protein CSANRGEVGYTF.

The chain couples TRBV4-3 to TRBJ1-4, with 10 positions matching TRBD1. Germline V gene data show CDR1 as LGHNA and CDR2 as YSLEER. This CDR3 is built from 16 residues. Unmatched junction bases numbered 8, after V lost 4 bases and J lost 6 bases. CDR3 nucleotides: TGCGCCAGCAGCCGAGCCCTGGACAGGGGGGATGAAAAACTGTTTTTT. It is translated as CASSRALDRGDEKLFF.

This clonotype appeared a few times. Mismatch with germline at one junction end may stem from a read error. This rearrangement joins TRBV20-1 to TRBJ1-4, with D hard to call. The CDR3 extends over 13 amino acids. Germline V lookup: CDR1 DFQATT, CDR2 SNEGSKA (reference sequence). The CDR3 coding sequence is TGCAGTGCCAGAGACGGAAGTAATGAAAAACTGTTTTTT. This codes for CSARDGSNEKLFF.

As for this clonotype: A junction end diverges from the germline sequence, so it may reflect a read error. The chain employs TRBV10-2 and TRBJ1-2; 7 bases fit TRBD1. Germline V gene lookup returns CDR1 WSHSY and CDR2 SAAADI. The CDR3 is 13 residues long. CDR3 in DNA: TGCGCCAGCAGTCCAGGGACAGAAAGTGGCTATACCTTC. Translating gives CASSPGTESGYTF.

CDR3 nucleotides: TGTGCCAGCAGTGAGGACAGGGGGGAAGAGACCCAGTACTTC. Translation gives CASSEDRGEETQYF. The chain recombines TRBV28 with TRBJ2-5; 10 nucleotides agree with TRBD1. Germline V lookup: CDR1 MDHEN, CDR2 SYDVKM. CDR3 size: 14 residues. Trimming removed 5 bases from V and 3 bases from J; junction bases left unmatched: 3.

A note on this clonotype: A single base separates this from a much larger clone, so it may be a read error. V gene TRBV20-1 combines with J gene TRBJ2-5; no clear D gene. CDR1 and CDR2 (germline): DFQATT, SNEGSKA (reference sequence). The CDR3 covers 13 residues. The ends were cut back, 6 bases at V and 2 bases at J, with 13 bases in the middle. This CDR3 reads CSAYDGVQETQYF. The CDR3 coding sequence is TGCAGTGCCTACGATGGGGTACAAGAGACCCAGTACTTC.

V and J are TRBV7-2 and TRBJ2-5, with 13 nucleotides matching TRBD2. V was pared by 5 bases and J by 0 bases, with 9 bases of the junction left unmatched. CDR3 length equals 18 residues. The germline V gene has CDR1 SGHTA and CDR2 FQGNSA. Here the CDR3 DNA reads TGTGCCAGCAGCAAGACTAGCGGGGGGCGGGGGTACCAAGAGACCCAGTACTTC. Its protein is CASSKTSGGRGYQETQYF.

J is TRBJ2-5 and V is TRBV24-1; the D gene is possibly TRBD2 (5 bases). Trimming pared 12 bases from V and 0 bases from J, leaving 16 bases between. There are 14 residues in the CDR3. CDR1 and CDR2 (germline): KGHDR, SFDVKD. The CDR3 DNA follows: TGTGCCTCCCAAGTGGCGGACTACCAAGAGACCCAGTACTTC. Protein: CASQVADYQETQYF.

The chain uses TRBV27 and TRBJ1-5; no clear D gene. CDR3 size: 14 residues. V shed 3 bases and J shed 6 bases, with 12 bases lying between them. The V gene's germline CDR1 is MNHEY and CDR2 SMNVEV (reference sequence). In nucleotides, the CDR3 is TGTGCCAGCAGTTTTCGGCAGGCGAGTCAGCCCCAGCATTTT. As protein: CASSFRQASQPQHF.

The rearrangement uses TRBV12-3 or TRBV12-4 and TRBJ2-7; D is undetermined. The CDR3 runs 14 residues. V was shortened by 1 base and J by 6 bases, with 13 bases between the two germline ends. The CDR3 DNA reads TGTGCCAGCAGTTTAGTCTACAGACCACTCGAGCAGTACTTC. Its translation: CASSLVYRPLEQYF.

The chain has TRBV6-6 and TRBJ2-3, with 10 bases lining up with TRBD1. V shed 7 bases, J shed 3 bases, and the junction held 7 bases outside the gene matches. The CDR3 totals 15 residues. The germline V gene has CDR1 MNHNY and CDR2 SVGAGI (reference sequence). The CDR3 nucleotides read TGTGCCAGCACTGACCGGGACAGGGGTACAGATACGCAGTATTTT. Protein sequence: CASTDRDRGTDTQYF.

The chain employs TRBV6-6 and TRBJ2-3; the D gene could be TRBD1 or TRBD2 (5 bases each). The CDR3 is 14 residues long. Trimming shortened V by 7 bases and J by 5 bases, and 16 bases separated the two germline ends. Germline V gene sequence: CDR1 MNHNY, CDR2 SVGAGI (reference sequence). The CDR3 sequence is CASTWGPRGDTQYF. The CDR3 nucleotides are TGTGCCAGCACCTGGGGACCCCGGGGAGATACGCAGTATTTT.

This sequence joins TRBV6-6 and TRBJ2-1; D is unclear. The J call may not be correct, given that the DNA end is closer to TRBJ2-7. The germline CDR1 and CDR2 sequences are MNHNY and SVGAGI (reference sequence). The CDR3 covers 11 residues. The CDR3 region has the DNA TGTGCCAGCAGTTACGAATACGAGCAGTACTTC. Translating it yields CASSYEYEQYF.

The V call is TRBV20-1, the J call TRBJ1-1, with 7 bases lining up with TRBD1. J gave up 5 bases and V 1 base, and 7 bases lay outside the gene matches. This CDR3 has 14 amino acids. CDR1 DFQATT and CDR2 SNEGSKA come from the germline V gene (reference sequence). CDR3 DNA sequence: TGCAGTGCTAGAGCGGGCCAGGGGGGTACTGAAGCTTTCTTT. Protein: CSARAGQGGTEAFF.

The CDR3 here is CASSLGQGGNSQYF. The CDR3 bases are TGCGCCAGCAGCTTGGGACAGGGCGGGAATTCGCAGTATTTT. V gene TRBV5-1 combines with J gene TRBJ2-3; D perhaps matches TRBD1 (7 bases). Trimming pared 0 bases from V and 10 bases from J, leaving 15 bases between. Per germline, CDR1 SGHRS and CDR2 YFSETQ. The CDR3 has 14 amino acids.